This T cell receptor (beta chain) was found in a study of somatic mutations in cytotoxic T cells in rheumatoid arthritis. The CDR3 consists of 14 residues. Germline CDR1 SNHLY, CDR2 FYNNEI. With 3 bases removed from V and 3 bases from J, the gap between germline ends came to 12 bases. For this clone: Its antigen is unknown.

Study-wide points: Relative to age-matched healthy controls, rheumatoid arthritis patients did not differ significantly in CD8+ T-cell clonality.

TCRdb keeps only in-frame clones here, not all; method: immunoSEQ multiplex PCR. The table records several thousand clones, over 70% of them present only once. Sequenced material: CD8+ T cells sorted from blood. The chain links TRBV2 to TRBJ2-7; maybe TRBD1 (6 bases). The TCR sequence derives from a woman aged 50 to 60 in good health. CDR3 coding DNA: TGTGCCAGCAGTGACCAGGGGATAGACTACGAGCAGTACTTC. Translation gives CASSDQGIDYEQYF.